This TCR beta chain was sequenced in a study of blood T cell repertoires in COVID-19. This study enrolled people aged roughly 18 to 89 from around 26 US geographic areas. The study assigned cohorts using participant-reported clinical history. Participants in the exposed group had met a COVID-19 case in the 2 weeks before joining the study. Germline values: CDR1 LNHNV, CDR2 YYDKDF (reference sequence). This CDR3 contains 16 residues. V lost 3 bases, J lost 6 bases, and 18 bases lay in between. In the original processing: Estimation of nucleated cell counts was performed using reference gene primer amplification. Produced via immunoSEQ multiplex PCR; TCRdb's table is partial and in-frame only. V and J calls and clone size are those listed in that table; D and trimming were worked out from the DNA. The repertoire holds about 320,000 clones, with around 85% as singletons.

J is TRBJ1-5 and V is TRBV15, with D uncertain. Sample: PBMCs or T cells enriched from blood (not recorded which). The TCR sequence derives from a woman aged 30 to 39 who had been exposed to COVID-19. The CDR3: CATSSQIFAPGQPQHF. The CDR3 coding sequence is TGTGCCACCAGCAGCCAGATTTTTGCTCCTGGTCAGCCCCAGCATTTT. Supplemented by reference TRBV15 and TRBJ1-5, the full variable domain reads DAMVIQNPRYQVTQFGKPVTLSCSQTLNHNVMYWYQQKSSQAPKLLFHYYDKDFNNEADTPDNFQSRRPNTSFCFLDIRSPGLGDTAMYLCATSSQIFAPGQPQHFGDGTRLSIL.